A single sample is the source of the 32 T cell receptor beta chains below, sequenced in a study of blood T cells in healthy people across ages. A second PCR, run for about 6 to 12 cycles, used a sample-barcoded 5' primer plus a J-beta primer mix. In TCRdb, the 5' RACE reads were re-called with MiXCR into one record per CDR3 protein. The table has around 500,000 distinct CDR3 sequences, less than 60% seen once; the top ten hold 20% to 25%. Sample: blood. These receptors originate from a man older than 75 in good health.

This chain connects TRBV9 to TRBJ2-1; the D gene could be TRBD1 or TRBD2 (6 bases each). CDR3 length: 14 residues. V dropped 0 bases and J dropped 9 bases, with 13 bases sitting between them. Germline CDR1 SGDLS, CDR2 YYNGEE. This CDR3 is CASSVAGVRGEQFF. The CDR3 region has the DNA TGTGCCAGCAGCGTAGCGGGGGTCAGGGGTGAGCAGTTCTTC.

V usage is TRBV6-6 and J usage is TRBJ1-5; D gene ambiguous. The CDR3 has 16 amino acids. The V gene lost 0 bases and the J gene lost 1 base, with 10 bases spanning the gap. Germline V gene data show CDR1 as MNHNY and CDR2 as SVGAGI (reference sequence). The CDR3 bases are TGTGCCAGCAGTTACTCAGGGCCAGGCAGCAATCAGCCCCAGCATTTT. Residues: CASSYSGPGSNQPQHF.

This clonotype was counted many times. The chain has TRBV6-6 and TRBJ2-5, with D possibly being TRBD1 (6 bases). V dropped 3 bases and J dropped 5 bases, with 16 bases sitting between them. The CDR3 runs 15 residues. Germline CDR1 is MNHNY and CDR2 is SVGAGI (reference sequence). DNA for the CDR3: TGTGCCAGCAGTTATCAAACAGGGCTAGGGGAGACCCAGTACTTC. The encoded protein is CASSYQTGLGETQYF.

This chain uses TRBV5-1 with TRBJ1-1; D gene unclear. With 2 bases removed from V and 8 bases from J, the gap between germline ends came to 28 bases. Germline-derived CDR1 and CDR2 are SGHRS and YFSETQ. The CDR3 runs 18 residues. CDR3 nucleotides: TGCGCCAGCAGCTTTCTCATTCCGTCAGGAATCAGGCGGTCGGAAGCTTTCTTT. Its protein is CASSFLIPSGIRRSEAFF.

About this clonotype itself: At one end, the junction sequence differs from germline, possibly due to a read error. The J gene is TRBJ1-4, the V gene TRBV7-9, with D maybe TRBD1 (5 bases). The CDR3 consists of 14 residues. Looked up from germline, CDR1 is SEHNR and CDR2 is FQNEAQ (reference sequence). The CDR3 sequence: CASSLGGTREKLFF. The DNA of the CDR3 is TGTGCCAGCAGCTTAGGGGGGACCCGTGAAAAACTGTTTTTC.

This clonotype was picked up a small number of times. J is TRBJ2-7 and V is TRBV5-1, with 12 bases fitting TRBD2. The CDR3 spans 16 residues. With V trimmed by 3 bases and J by 1 base, 5 bases remained unmatched. Per the germline V gene, CDR1 is SGHRS and CDR2 is YFSETQ. CDR3: CASSSTSGGPSYEQYF. The DNA of the CDR3 is TGCGCCAGCAGCTCGACTAGCGGGGGCCCATCCTACGAGCAGTACTTC.

A few counts support this clonotype. The chain combines TRBV10-2 with TRBJ2-3; 7 nucleotides align to TRBD1. This CDR3 contains 13 residues. CDR1 WSHSY and CDR2 SAAADI come from the germline V gene. V lost 6 bases, J lost 2 bases, and 2 bases stayed unmatched. This CDR3 is CASRGQPTDTQYF. The CDR3 coding sequence is TGCGCCAGCAGGGGACAGCCCACAGATACGCAGTATTTT.

A few counts support this clonotype. The chain joins TRBV2 to TRBJ2-7, with D uncertain. CDR3 size: 10 residues. Germline CDR1 reads SNHLY; CDR2 reads FYNNEI. This CDR3 reads CPWTGCEQYF. As DNA, the CDR3 is TGTCCCTGGACGGGCTGCGAGCAGTACTTC.

This clonotype was detected many times. This chain uses TRBV4-3 with TRBJ2-3, with 14 positions matching TRBD2. After removal of 6 bases from V and 2 bases from J, the junction contained 7 bases not matched to a gene. The CDR3 length is 17 residues. Germline V gene data show CDR1 as LGHNA and CDR2 as YSLEER. The CDR3 here is CASRPGLAGAFTDTQYF. The CDR3 DNA is TGCGCCAGCAGGCCGGGACTAGCGGGGGCCTTCACAGATACGCAGTATTTT.

This clonotype occurred a few times. The chain carries TRBV12-3 or TRBV12-4 and TRBJ2-3; 7 nucleotides align to TRBD2. V gave up 2 bases and J gave up 4 bases; unmatched junction bases: 6. The CDR3 totals 15 residues. In nucleotides, the CDR3 is TGTGCCAGCAGTTTAACGGGGAGCGGGGCAGATACGCAGTATTTT. This codes for CASSLTGSGADTQYF.

The rearrangement uses TRBV12-3 or TRBV12-4 and TRBJ1-2, with D possibly TRBD1 on 5 matching bases. The CDR3 is 17 amino acids. The germline V and J ends were trimmed by 0 bases and 4 bases, with 18 bases remaining between them. This CDR3 reads CASSLALNGRGSYGYTF. CDR3 nucleotides: TGTGCCAGCAGTTTAGCGCTTAATGGAAGGGGATCCTATGGCTACACCTTC.

This clonotype was detected a few times. The genes are TRBV4-1 and TRBJ2-3; D gene ambiguous. V lost 1 base, J lost 2 bases, and 13 bases lay in between. The CDR3 totals 16 residues. Germline V CDR1 and CDR2: MGHRA, YSYEKL. The CDR3 is CASSQVVLELTDTQYF. The DNA of the CDR3 is TGCGCCAGCAGCCAAGTGGTTCTGGAGCTCACAGATACGCAGTATTTT.

The chain links TRBV20-1 to TRBJ2-7; tentatively, D is TRBD2 (5 bases). V was trimmed by 5 bases and J by 0 bases, leaving 11 bases between them. Germline V gives CDR1 DFQATT, CDR2 SNEGSKA (reference sequence). This CDR3 comprises 13 residues. CDR3: CSAENRDSYEQYF. The CDR3 DNA is TGCAGTGCTGAGAACCGGGACTCCTACGAGCAGTACTTC.

Regarding this clonotype: A much larger clone lies one base from this, so it may be a read error. V usage is TRBV6-5 and J usage is TRBJ1-1; possibly TRBD1 for D (6 bases). This CDR3 spans 15 amino acids. V was pared by 0 bases and J by 4 bases, with 12 bases between. Germline values: CDR1 MNHEY, CDR2 SVGAGI. CDR3 protein: CASSYSKRGGTEAFF. CDR3 coding DNA: TGTGCCAGCAGTTACTCGAAGCGAGGGGGCACTGAAGCTTTCTTT.

The chain carries TRBV10-1 and TRBJ2-3; 10 bases match TRBD2. Germline V gives CDR1 WNHNN, CDR2 SYGVQD (reference sequence). The length of the CDR3 is 15 residues. Losses at the gene ends were 4 bases for V and 4 bases for J; bases not matched to a gene: 5. The CDR3 DNA reads as TGCGCCAGCAGTGCGGGGAGCGGGGGGGCAGATACGCAGTATTTT. Translating gives CASSAGSGGADTQYF.

The V call is TRBV9, the J call TRBJ1-2; TRBD1 is a possible D gene (5 bases). The CDR3 totals 16 residues. V was pared by 0 bases and J by 3 bases, with 15 bases between. The germline CDR1 and CDR2 sequences are SGDLS and YYNGEE. CDR3 region: CASSVAGVVGYYGYTF. The CDR3 region has the DNA TGTGCCAGCAGCGTAGCGGGGGTTGTGGGGTACTATGGCTACACCTTC. The entire variable domain, with the rest obtained from reference TRBV9 and TRBJ1-2, is as follows: DSGVTQTPKHLITATGQRVTLRCSPRSGDLSVYWYQQSLDQGLQFLIQYYNGEERAKGNILERFSAQQFPDLHSELNLSSLELGDSALYFCASSVAGVVGYYGYTFGSGTRLTVV.

This rearrangement joins TRBV15 to TRBJ2-5; 9 bases align to TRBD1. This CDR3 spans 16 amino acids. Germline V gives CDR1 LNHNV, CDR2 YYDKDF (reference sequence). V shed 3 bases and J 11 bases; nucleotides not matched to a gene: 16. DNA of the CDR3: TGTGCCACCAGCAGGGGCCGGGACAGGGCCTACAATGAGCAGTACTTC. It translates to CATSRGRDRAYNEQYF.

Only a few counts were recorded for this clonotype. The chain has TRBV10-1 and TRBJ2-3, with D tentatively TRBD2 (6 bases). This CDR3 contains 16 residues. Germline-derived CDR1 and CDR2 are WNHNN and SYGVQD (reference sequence). The V end was cut by 2 bases, the J end by 0 bases, with 12 bases between. Here the CDR3 DNA reads TGCGCCAGCAGTGAGCGTGCGGGGCCCAGCACAGATACGCAGTATTTT. Translating gives CASSERAGPSTDTQYF.

This clonotype was seen repeatedly, ten times or more. The chain has TRBV29-1 and TRBJ1-1; no clear D gene. Trimming left V 4 bases short and J 1 base short, with 13 bases between. The germline V gene has CDR1 SQVTM and CDR2 ANQGSEA. This CDR3 is built from 14 residues. CDR3: CSVAGGGSNTEAFF. The CDR3 DNA sequence: TGCAGCGTTGCAGGTGGCGGGTCGAACACTGAAGCTTTCTTT.

This clonotype was seen more than once but under ten times. V and J are TRBV12-3 or TRBV12-4 and TRBJ1-2; possibly TRBD1 for D (5 bases). The CDR3 contains 12 residues. Trimming removed 2 bases from V and 6 bases from J, with 7 bases in between. DNA for the CDR3: TGTGCCAGCAGTTTAAGGGGTCATGGCTACACCTTC. It codes for CASSLRGHGYTF.

V and J are TRBV12-5 and TRBJ1-1; no clear D. This CDR3 contains 12 residues. Germline assignment: CDR1 LGHNT and CDR2 FRNRAP. The V end was cut by 4 bases, the J end by 3 bases, with 6 bases between. The CDR3 sequence is CASGSWDTEAFF. CDR3 DNA: TGTGCTAGTGGTTCTTGGGACACTGAAGCTTTCTTT.

As for this clonotype: The junction does not match germline at one end; this may be a read error. The rearrangement joins TRBV20-1 to TRBJ2-1, with 7 bases fitting TRBD2. CDR1 and CDR2 from the germline V gene are DFQATT and SNEGSKA (reference sequence). This CDR3 region has 13 residues. This CDR3 is CSAVLTLGRERFF. In DNA, the CDR3 is TGCAGTGCTGTCCTTACTCTAGGGAGGGAGCGGTTCTTC.

The chain is built from TRBV6-6 and TRBJ2-3, with a possible D match to TRBD1 (5 bases). Germline V gene lookup returns CDR1 MNHNY and CDR2 SVGAGI (reference sequence). The V end lost 5 bases, the J end lost 2 bases, and 11 bases lay between the germline ends. The CDR3 spans 14 residues. The CDR3 is CASSDPRATDTQYF. CDR3 coding DNA: TGTGCCAGCAGTGACCCCAGGGCCACAGATACGCAGTATTTT.

This clonotype was detected only a few times. This chain connects TRBV7-3 to TRBJ2-1, with D hard to call. CDR1 is SGHTA and CDR2 is FQGTGA in the germline V gene. There are 14 residues in the CDR3. V dropped 1 base and J dropped 5 bases, with 9 bases sitting between them. CDR3 sequence reads: CASSLSSAHNEQFF. CDR3 nucleotide sequence: TGTGCCAGCAGCTTAAGCTCCGCTCACAATGAGCAGTTCTTC.

This rearrangement joins TRBV10-3 to TRBJ2-6; D not certain. The CDR3 totals 15 residues. V was cut by 2 bases and J by 2 bases, with 7 bases left in between. The germline gives CDR1 ENHRY, CDR2 SYGVKD. In nucleotides, the CDR3 is TGTGCCATCAGTGAGGGAGATACTGGGGCCAACGTCCTGACTTTC. Translating gives CAISEGDTGANVLTF.

In DNA form, the CDR3 reads TGTGCCAGCAGTTACGGCGGGGTGGTTACGCAGTATTTT. It codes for CASSYGGVVTQYF. This chain connects TRBV6-2 or TRBV6-3 to TRBJ2-3; D is perhaps TRBD2 (6 bases). V lost 2 bases, J lost 8 bases, and 11 bases lay in between. Germline V lookup: CDR1 MNHEY, CDR2 SVGEGT. CDR3 length equals 13 residues.

The chain employs TRBV7-2 and TRBJ2-6; D is unresolved. V was pared by 3 bases and J by 1 base, with 7 bases between. CDR3 length: 15 residues. Germline V gives CDR1 SGHTA, CDR2 FQGNSA. The chain's CDR3 is CASSFWGSGANVLTF. CDR3 in DNA: TGTGCCAGCAGCTTTTGGGGATCTGGGGCCAACGTCCTGACTTTC.

V usage is TRBV12-3 or TRBV12-4 and J usage is TRBJ1-5; D possibly corresponds to TRBD1 (5 bases). Trimming stripped 5 bases from V and 6 bases from J, with 14 bases between. The CDR3 consists of 14 residues. Here the CDR3 DNA reads TGTGCCAGCAGTCCCGACGGGGCGGGTCAGCCCCAGCATTTT. The encoded protein is CASSPDGAGQPQHF.

The J gene is TRBJ2-1, the V gene TRBV7-8; 8 nucleotides align to TRBD2. Per the germline V gene, CDR1 is SGHVS and CDR2 is FQNEAQ. The CDR3 totals 17 residues. With 4 bases clipped from V and 0 bases from J, the junction kept 8 bases outside the gene matches. The CDR3 loop reads CASSSGVSGSSYNEQFF. The CDR3 region has the DNA TGTGCCAGCAGCTCGGGGGTAAGCGGGAGCTCCTACAATGAGCAGTTCTTC. The full variable domain, completed using reference TRBV7-8 and TRBJ2-1, is GAGVSQSPRYKVAKRGQDVALRCDPISGHVSLFWYQQALGQGPEFLTYFQNEAQLDKSGLPSDRFFAERPEGSVSTLKIQRTQQEDSAVYLCASSSGVSGSSYNEQFFGPGTRLTVL.

For the CDR3, the DNA is TGCAGTGCCCGTTCGGGATTTAGCACAGATACGCAGTATTTT. Its protein is CSARSGFSTDTQYF. The chain employs TRBV20-1 and TRBJ2-3, with a possible D match to TRBD2 (5 bases). CDR1 is DFQATT and CDR2 is SNEGSKA in the germline V gene (reference sequence). This CDR3 has 14 residues. The V gene lost 6 bases and the J gene lost 0 bases, with 13 bases spanning the gap.

As for this clonotype: A much larger clonotype is one base distant, so this may be a read error. The V and J genes are TRBV6-6 and TRBJ2-1, with D possibly TRBD2 on 5 matching bases. Trimming took 8 bases from V and 7 from J, leaving 6 bases between them. CDR1 and CDR2 (germline): MNHNY, SVGAGI (reference sequence). The CDR3 is 10 residues long. Here the CDR3 DNA reads TGTGCCAGCGGGGAGAATGAGCAGTTCTTC. It yields the protein CASGENEQFF.

In regard to this clonotype: The junction shows a germline mismatch at one end, possibly a read error. J is TRBJ2-3 and V is TRBV5-1; TRBD1 agrees at 7 bases. Germline V gene lookup returns CDR1 SGHRS and CDR2 YFSETQ. The CDR3 consists of 15 residues. Here the CDR3 reads CASSLASGGVDTRYF. In nucleotides, the CDR3 is TGCGCCAGCAGCTTGGCCTCAGGGGGAGTGGATACGCGGTATTTT.